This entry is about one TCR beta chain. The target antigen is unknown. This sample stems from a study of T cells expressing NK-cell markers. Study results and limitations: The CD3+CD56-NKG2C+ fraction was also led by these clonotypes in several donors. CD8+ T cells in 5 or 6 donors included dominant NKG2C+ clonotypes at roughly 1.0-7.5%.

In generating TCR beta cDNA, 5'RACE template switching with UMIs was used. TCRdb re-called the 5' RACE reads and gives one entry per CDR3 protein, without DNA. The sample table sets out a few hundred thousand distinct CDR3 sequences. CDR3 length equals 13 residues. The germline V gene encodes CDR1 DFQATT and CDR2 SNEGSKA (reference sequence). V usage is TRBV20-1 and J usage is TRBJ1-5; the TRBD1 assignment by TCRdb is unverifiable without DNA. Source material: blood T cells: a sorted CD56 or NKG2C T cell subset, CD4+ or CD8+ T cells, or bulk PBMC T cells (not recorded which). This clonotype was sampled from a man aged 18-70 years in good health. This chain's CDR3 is CSARRQGNQPQHF.